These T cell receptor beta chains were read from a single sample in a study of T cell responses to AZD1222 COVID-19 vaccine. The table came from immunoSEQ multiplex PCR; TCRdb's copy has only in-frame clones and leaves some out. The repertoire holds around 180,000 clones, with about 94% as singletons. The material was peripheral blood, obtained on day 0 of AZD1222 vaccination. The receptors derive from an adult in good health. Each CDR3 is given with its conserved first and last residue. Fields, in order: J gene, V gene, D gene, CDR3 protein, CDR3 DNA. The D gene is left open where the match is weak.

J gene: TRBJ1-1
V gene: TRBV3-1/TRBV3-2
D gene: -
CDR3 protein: CASSPSGVNTEAFF
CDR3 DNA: TGTGCCAGCAGCCCGAGCGGGGTTAACACTGAAGCTTTCTTT

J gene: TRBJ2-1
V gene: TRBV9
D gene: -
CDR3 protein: CASSVGQYNEQFF
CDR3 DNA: TGTGCCAGCAGCGTAGGACAGTACAATGAGCAGTTCTTC

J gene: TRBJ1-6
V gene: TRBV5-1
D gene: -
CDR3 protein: CASSMGRADSPLHF
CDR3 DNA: TGCGCCAGCAGCATGGGAAGGGCGGATTCACCCCTCCACTTT

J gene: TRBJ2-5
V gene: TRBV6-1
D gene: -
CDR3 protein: CASSEASLRETQYF
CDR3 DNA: TGTGCCAGCAGTGAAGCCTCCCTTCGGGAGACCCAGTACTTC

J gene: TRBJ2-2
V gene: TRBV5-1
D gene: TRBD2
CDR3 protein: CASRVSLASGRALELFF
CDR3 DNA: TGCGCCAGCAGGGTTTCACTGGCTAGCGGGAGGGCCTTGGAGCTGTTTTTT

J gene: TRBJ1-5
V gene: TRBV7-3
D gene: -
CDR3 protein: CASSADSYQPQHF
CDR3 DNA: TGTGCCAGCAGCGCTGACAGCTATCAGCCCCAGCATTTT

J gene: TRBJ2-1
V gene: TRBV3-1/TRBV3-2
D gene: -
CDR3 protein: CASSQDSYPNEQFF
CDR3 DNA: TGTGCCAGCAGCCAAGATAGCTATCCCAATGAGCAGTTCTTC

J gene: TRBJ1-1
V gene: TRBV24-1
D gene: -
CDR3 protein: CATRETGLNTEAFF
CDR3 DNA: TGTGCCACCAGAGAGACGGGCCTGAACACTGAAGCTTTCTTT

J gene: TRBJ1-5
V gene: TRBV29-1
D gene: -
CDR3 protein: CSVAPVGNQPQHF
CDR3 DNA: TGCAGCGTCGCGCCAGTAGGCAATCAGCCCCAGCATTTT

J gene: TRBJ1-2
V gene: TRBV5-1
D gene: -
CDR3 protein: CASSQGGRDYGYTF
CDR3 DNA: TGCGCCAGCAGCCAAGGGGGAAGGGACTATGGCTACACCTTC

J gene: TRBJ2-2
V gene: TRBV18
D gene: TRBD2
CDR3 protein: CASSPRLAGDSGELFF
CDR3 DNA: TGTGCCAGCTCACCAAGACTAGCGGGAGACTCCGGGGAGCTGTTTTTT